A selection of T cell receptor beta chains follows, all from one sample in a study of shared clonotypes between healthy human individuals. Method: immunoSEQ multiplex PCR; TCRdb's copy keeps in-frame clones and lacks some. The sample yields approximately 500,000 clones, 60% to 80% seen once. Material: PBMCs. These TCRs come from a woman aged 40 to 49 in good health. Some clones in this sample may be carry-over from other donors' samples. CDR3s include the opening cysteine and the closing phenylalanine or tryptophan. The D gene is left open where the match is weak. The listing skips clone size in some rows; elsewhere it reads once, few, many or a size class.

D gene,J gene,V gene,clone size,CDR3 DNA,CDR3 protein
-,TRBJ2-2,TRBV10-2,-,TGCGCCAGCATCCGGGACATAGGCGGGGAGCTGTTTTTT,CASIRDIGGELFF
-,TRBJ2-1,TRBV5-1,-,TGCGCCAGCAGCTTGTCGGGAGTTCGCTACAATGAGCAGTTCTTC,CASSLSGVRYNEQFF
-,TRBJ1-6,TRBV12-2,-,-,CASRFGWGILHF
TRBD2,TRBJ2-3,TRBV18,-,TGTGCCAGCTCACCACCGGGACTAGCGGGAGGAACAGATACGCAGTATTTT,CASSPPGLAGGTDTQYF
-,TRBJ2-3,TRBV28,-,TGTGCCAGCAGTTTAGACCTAGCGCAGCAGAGGGTCGAAGATACGCAGTATTTT,CASSLDLAQQRVEDTQYF
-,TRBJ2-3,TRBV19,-,TGTGCCAGTAGTATAAGAGCGGCAGAGGGAGATACGCAGTATTTT,CASSIRAAEGDTQYF
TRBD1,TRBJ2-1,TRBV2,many,TGTGCCAGCAGCATCACCGGGACAGTGGGGGACAATGAGCAGTTCTTC,CASSITGTVGDNEQFF
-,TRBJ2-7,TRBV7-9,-,TGTGCCAGCAGCCCCGGCTCCGGAGGCGAGCAGTACTTC,CASSPGSGGEQYF
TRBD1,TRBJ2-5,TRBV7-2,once,TGTGCCAGCAGCTACGACAGGGGGCAAGAGACCCAGTACTTC,CASSYDRGQETQYF
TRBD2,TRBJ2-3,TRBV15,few,TGTGCCACCAGCAGAGTTAGGCGGGAGGCAGATACGCAGTATTTT,CATSRVRREADTQYF
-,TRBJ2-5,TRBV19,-,TGTGCCAGTAGTGCACGGTCAGGAAGAGAGACCCAGTACTTC,CASSARSGRETQYF
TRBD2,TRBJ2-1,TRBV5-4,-,TGTGCCAGCAGCTTGATCGGGAGGGCTGATGAGCAGTTCTTC,CASSLIGRADEQFF
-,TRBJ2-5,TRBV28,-,TGTGCCAGCAGTTTAGGGGTTCCGGAGACCCAGTACTTC,CASSLGVPETQYF
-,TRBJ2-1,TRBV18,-,TGTGCCAGCTCACCCTGGGCGGAAACCTACAATGAGCAGTTCTTC,CASSPWAETYNEQFF
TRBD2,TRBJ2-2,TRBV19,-,TGTGCCAGTAGTTTTCGGGGACTAGCGGGAGGGAACACCGGGGAGCTGTTTTTT,CASSFRGLAGGNTGELFF
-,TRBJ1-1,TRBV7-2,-,TGTGCCAGCAGCTTTACTTCTGGCGGACACGTTTTTAAGGCTGAAGCTTTCTTT,CASSFTSGGHVFKAEAFF
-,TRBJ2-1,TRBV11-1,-,TGTGCCAGCAGCTTAAATGAGGGGAGCTCCTACAATGAGCAGTTCTTC,CASSLNEGSSYNEQFF
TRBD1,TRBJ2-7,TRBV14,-,TGTGCCAGCAGCCTGAGACAGGGGGCTTCCTACGAGCAGTACTTC,CASSLRQGASYEQYF
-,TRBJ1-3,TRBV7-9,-,TGTGCCAGCAGCTTACGGGCACAAACCGGAAACACCATATATTTT,CASSLRAQTGNTIYF
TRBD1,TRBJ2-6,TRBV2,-,TGTGCCACGACAGGGGACAGGACTGGGGCCAACGTCCTGACTTTC,CATTGDRTGANVLTF
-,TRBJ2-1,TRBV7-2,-,TGTGCCAGCAGGGGGGACGGGGGTGAGCAGTTCTTC,CASRGDGGEQFF
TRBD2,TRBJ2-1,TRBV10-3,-,TGTGCCATCAGTGAGACTAGCGCATACAATGAGCAGTTCTTC,CAISETSAYNEQFF
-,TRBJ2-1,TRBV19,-,TGTGCCAGTAGTACAACTAACCCCCCTTACAATGAGCAGTTCTTC,CASSTTNPPYNEQFF
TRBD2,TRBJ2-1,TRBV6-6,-,TGTGCCAGCAGTGCCCCTAGCGGGAGGCCCGGGGCGGAGCAGTTCTTC,CASSAPSGRPGAEQFF
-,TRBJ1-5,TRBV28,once,TGTGCCAGCAGTTACGCGAATCAGCCCCAGCATTTT,CASSYANQPQHF
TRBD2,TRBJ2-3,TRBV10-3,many,TGTGCCATCAGTGAGTCTCTAGCGGGAGGACTAGTCCCTACAGATACGCAGTATTTT,CAISESLAGGLVPTDTQYF
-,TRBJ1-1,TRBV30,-,TGTGCCTGGAGTCCCCGGGACACTGAAGCTTTCTTT,CAWSPRDTEAFF
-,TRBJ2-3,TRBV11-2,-,TGTGCCAGCAGCTTCTCCCGAGATACGCAGTATTTT,CASSFSRDTQYF
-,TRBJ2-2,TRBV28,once,TGTGCCAGCAGTTCGGGAGTGAGGGGGAGTGCCACCGGGGAGCTGTTTTTT,CASSSGVRGSATGELFF